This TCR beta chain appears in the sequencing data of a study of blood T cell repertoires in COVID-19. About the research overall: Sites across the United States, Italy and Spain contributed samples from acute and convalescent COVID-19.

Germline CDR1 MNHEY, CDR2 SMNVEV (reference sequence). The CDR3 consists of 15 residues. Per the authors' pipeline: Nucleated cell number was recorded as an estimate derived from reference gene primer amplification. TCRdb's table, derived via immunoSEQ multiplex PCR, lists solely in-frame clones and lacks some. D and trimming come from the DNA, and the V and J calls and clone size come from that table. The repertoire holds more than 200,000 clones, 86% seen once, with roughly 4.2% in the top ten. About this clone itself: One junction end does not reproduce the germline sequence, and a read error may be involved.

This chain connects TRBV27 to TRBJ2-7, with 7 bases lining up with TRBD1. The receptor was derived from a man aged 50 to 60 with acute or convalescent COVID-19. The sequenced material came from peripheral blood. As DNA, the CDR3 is TGTGCCGGCAGTCCGATTCCTACAGGGGAACACGAGCAGTACTTC. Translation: CAGSPIPTGEHEQYF.